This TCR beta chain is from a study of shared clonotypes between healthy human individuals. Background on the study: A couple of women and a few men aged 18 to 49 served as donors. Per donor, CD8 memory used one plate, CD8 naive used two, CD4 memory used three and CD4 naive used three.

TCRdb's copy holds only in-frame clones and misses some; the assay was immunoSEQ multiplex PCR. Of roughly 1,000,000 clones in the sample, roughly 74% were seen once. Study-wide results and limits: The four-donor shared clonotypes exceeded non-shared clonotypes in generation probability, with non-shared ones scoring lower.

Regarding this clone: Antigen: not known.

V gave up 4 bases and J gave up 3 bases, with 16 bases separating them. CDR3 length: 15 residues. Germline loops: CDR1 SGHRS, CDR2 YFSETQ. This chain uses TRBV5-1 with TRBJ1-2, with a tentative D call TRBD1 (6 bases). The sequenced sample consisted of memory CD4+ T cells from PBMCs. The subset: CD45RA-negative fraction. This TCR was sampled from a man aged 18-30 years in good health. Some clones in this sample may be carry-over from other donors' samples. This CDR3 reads CASSAYRGRDYGYTF. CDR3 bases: TGCGCCAGCAGCGCCTACCGGGGGCGCGACTATGGCTACACCTTC.